The present T cell receptor (beta chain) was sequenced within a study of CD8+ T cells in alopecia areata (dated by TCRdb to 2017 to 2018). As for the study more broadly: The treated patients, all with moderate-to-severe alopecia areata, were enrolled in an open-label pilot trial of oral tofacitinib given at 5 to 10 mg twice daily. Patients received tofacitinib for 6 to 18 months and were then followed off drug for 6 months to check for delayed response and recurrence. In treated patients, disease severity was measured using the SALT score, which gives the percentage of scalp surface area affected. In both human patients and the C3H/HeJ mouse model, the study applied high-throughput TCRbeta sequencing to look at T cell clonal expansion in alopecia areata. In humans, TCRbeta sequencing was performed on scalp tissue and on sorted CD4+ and CD8+ peripheral blood T cells from healthy controls and from patients with patchy or totalis/universalis alopecia areata. Tofacitinib-treated patients had biopsies at baseline and at 4 and 24 weeks of treatment, with a later scalp biopsy in several patients. Scalp clonality was compared among normal scalp (n=4), patchy alopecia areata scalp (n=8), and alopecia totalis/universalis scalp (n=8). RNA came from the PAXgene miRNA kit for fixed scalp, the miRNeasy kit for PBMCs, and the RNeasy kit for mouse skin. Amplification of TCRbeta CDR3 regions was done by immunoSEQ multiplex PCR using 35 Vbeta forward primers and 13 Jbeta reverse primers. What the work shows at the level of the full study, not this receptor alone: Unlike mouse skin, which is dominated by gammadelta T cells, normal human skin has resident alphabeta T cells that are also sequenced, and this complicates analysis of the scalp TCR repertoire. Shared TCR sequences between patients were less evident than in mice, which may be partly attributable to HLA diversity in the patient population. Many expanded lesional clones were found to persist in scalp and blood during tofacitinib treatment, and relapse after treatment cessation may be partly explained by this persistence. Because the treated cohort was small and included a single nonresponder, larger studies are needed to assess links between baseline CD8+ expansion and response. Lesional scalp, especially in alopecia totalis/universalis, showed higher clonality and more expanded CD8+ clones than normal scalp, suggesting antigenic drive. Scalp clonality and the number of expanded CD8+ clones among the top 100 scalp clones were significantly decreased by tofacitinib.

This clone was seen a single time. Its antigen is not yet known. No much larger clone is present one base from it, and per-base qualities are unavailable. The sample's time point, from its label and the paper: around 24 weeks on oral tofacitinib. The treatment or condition label for this specimen denotes: oral pan-JAK inhibitor, 5-10 mg twice daily. Lesional scalp punch biopsies and peripheral blood were collected from alopecia areata patients. PBMCs were separated by density centrifugation and stained for CD3, CD4 and CD8, after which CD4+ and CD8+ T cells were sorted on a FACSAria. To prepare the library, the immunoSEQ multiplex PCR assay was applied. RNA was extracted from all samples and reverse transcribed into cDNA as template for TCR sequencing. First-strand cDNA was synthesized with SuperScript III using a 2:1 mix of oligo-dT and random hexamers. A synthetic immune receptor repertoire was used to gauge amplification bias, and whatever bias remained was removed computationally. Turning to the authors' computational methods: Raw reads were preprocessed to remove errors, and CDR3 was defined according to IMGT conventions as the region from the conserved cysteine to phenylalanine. Clonality was computed by normalizing Shannon entropy by log2 of the number of productive unique TCRs and subtracting the result from 1. Whether each scalp clone was CD4 or CD8 was inferred by checking scalp TCRbeta sequences against the CD4 and CD8 repertoires from sorted blood. The immuneACCESS repertoire file appears here via TCRdb, limited to in-frame rearrangements. These files lack a portion of the clones; in checked studies, under half of the deficit traces to unresolved V genes, and the cause of the others is not known. The V and J calls and clone size are taken from that table; D and trimming were inferred from the DNA. The sample profile shows under 200,000 clones; approximately 57% of them were found once. 13% to 15% of the sample belongs to the ten largest clones.

This TCR came from a human donor with alopecia areata. This sample comprised CD4+ T cells sorted from blood, obtained at week 24, from a patient treated with tofacitinib.

The DNA is as follows: TGTGCCAGCAGCTTACAGGCCTCCTACGAGCAGTACTTC. It specifies CASSLQASYEQYF. The rearrangement combines TRBV5-4 with TRBJ2-7; TRBD1 is possibly the D segment (5 matching bases). V is reduced by 2 bases and J by 0 bases, leaving a spacing of 6 bases between them. The CDR3 starts with the cysteine, ends with the phenylalanine, and has 13 residues. The CDR3 DNA has 39 bases and is translated from base 1. Sequences SGHNT (CDR1) and YYREEE (CDR2) are obtained from the germline V gene (reference sequence).